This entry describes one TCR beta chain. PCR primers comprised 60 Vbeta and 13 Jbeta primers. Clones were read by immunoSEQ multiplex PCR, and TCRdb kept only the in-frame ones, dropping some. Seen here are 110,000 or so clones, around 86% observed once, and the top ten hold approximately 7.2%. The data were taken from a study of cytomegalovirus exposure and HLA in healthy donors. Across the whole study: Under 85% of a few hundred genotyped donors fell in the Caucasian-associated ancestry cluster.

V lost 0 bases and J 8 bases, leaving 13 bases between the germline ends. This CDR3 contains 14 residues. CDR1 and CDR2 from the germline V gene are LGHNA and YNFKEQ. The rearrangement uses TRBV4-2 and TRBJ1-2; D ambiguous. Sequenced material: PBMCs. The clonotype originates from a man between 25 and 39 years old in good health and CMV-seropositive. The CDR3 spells CASSQDGRPGGYTF. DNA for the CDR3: TGTGCCAGCAGCCAAGACGGGCGCCCGGGGGGCTACACCTTC.